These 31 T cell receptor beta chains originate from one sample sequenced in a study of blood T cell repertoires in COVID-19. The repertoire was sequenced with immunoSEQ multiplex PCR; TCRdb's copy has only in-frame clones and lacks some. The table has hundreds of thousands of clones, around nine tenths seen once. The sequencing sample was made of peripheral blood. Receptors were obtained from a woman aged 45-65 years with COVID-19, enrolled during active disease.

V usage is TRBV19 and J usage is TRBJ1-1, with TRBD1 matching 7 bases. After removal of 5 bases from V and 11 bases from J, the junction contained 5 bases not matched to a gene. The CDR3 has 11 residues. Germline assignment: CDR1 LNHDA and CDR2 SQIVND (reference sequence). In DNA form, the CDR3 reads TGTGCCAGTAGTGCGGGACAGATGGCTTTCTTT. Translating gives CASSAGQMAFF.

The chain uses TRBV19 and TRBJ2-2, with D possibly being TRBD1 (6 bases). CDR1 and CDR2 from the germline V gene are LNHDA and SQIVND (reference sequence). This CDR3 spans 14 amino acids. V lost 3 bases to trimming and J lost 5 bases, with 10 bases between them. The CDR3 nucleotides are TGTGCCAGTAGTATCCGACAGGCAACCGGGGAGCTGTTTTTT. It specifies CASSIRQATGELFF.

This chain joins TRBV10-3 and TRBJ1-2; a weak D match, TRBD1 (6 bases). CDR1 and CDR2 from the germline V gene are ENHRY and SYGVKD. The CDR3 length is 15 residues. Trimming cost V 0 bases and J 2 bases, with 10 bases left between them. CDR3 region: CAISESEGGNYGYTF. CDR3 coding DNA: TGTGCCATCAGTGAGTCGGAGGGGGGGAACTATGGCTACACCTTC.

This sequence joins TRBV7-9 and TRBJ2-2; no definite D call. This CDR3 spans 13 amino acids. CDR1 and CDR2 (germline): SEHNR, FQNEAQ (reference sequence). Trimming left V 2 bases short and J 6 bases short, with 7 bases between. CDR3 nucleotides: TGTGCCAGCAGCTTAATAGTACCCGGGGAGCTGTTTTTT. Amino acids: CASSLIVPGELFF. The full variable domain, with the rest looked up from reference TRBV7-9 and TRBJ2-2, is DTGVSQNPRHKITKRGQNVTFRCDPISEHNRLYWYRQTLGQGPEFLTYFQNEAQLEKSRLLSDRFSAERPKGSFSTLEIQRTEQGDSAMYLCASSLIVPGELFFGEGSRLTVL.

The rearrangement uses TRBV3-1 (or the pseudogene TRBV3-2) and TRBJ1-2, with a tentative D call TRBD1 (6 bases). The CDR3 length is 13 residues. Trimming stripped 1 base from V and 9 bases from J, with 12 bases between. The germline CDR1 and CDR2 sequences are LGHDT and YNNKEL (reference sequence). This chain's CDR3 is CASSQATTGSYTF. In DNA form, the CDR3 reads TGTGCCAGCAGCCAAGCTACGACAGGTAGCTACACCTTC.

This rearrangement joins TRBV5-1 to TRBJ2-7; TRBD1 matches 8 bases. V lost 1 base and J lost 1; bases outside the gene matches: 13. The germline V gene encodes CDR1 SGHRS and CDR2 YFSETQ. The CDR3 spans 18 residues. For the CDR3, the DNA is TGCGCCAGCAGCTTGAGGCAGGGGGCGCTTTTTAGATCCTACGAGCAGTACTTC. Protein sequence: CASSLRQGALFRSYEQYF.

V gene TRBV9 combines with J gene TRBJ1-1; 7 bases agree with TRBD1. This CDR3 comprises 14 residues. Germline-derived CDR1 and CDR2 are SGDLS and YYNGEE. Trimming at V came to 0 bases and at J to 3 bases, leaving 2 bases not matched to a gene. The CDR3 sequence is CASSVEQGYTEAFF. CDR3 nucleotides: TGTGCCAGCAGCGTAGAACAGGGGTACACTGAAGCTTTCTTT.

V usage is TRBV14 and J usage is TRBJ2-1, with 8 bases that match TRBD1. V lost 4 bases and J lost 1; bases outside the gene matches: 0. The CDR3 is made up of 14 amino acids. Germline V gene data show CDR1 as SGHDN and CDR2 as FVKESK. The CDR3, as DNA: TGTGCCAGCAGCCGACAGGGGTCCTACAATGAGCAGTTCTTC. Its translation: CASSRQGSYNEQFF.

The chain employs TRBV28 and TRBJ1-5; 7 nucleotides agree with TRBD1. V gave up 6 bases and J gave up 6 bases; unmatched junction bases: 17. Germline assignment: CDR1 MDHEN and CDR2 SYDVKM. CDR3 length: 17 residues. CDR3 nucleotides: TGTGCCAGCAGCCCGGGACAGCGACATGGGTTGGGTCAGCCCCAGCATTTT. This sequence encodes CASSPGQRHGLGQPQHF.

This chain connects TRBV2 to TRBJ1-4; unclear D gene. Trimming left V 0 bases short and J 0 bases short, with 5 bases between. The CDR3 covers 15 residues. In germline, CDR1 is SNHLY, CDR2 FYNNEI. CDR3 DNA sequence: TGTGCCAGCAGTGAAGCCCCGTCAACTAATGAAAAACTGTTTTTT. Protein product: CASSEAPSTNEKLFF.

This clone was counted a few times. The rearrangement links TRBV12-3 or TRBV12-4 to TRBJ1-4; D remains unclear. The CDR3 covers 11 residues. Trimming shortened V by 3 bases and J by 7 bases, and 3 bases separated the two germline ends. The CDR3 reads CASSLSEKLFF. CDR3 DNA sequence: TGTGCCAGCAGTTTGAGTGAAAAACTGTTTTTT.

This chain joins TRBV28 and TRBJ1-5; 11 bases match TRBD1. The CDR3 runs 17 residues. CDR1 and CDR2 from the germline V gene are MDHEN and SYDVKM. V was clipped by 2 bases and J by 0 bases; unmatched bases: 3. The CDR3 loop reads CASSLGQGAYSNQPQHF. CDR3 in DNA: TGTGCCAGCAGTTTAGGACAGGGGGCCTATAGCAATCAGCCCCAGCATTTT.

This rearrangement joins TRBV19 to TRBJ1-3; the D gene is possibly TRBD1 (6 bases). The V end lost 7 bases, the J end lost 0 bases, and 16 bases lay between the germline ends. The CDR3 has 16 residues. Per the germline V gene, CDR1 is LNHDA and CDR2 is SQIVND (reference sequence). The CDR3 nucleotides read TGTGCCAGTAACCGGGACGGACAGAGCTCTGGAAACACCATATATTTT. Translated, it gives CASNRDGQSSGNTIYF.

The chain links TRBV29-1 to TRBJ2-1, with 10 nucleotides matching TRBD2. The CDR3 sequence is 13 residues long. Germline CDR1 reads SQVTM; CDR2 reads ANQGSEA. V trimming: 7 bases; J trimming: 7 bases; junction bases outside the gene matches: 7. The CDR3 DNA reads TGCAGCGCAATTAGCGGGGGGTGGAATGAGCAGTTCTTC. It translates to CSAISGGWNEQFF.

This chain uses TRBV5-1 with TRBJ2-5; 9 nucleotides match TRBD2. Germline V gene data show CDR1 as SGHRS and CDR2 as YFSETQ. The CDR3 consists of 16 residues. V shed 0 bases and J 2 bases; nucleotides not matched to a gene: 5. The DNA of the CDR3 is TGCGCCAGCAGCTTGGGGTTAGCGGGGGAACAAGAGACCCAGTACTTC. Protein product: CASSLGLAGEQETQYF.

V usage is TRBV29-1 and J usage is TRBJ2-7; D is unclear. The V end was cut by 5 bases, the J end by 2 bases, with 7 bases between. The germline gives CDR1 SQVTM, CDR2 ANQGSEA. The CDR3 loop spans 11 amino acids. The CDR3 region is CSVSTAYEQYF. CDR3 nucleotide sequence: TGCAGCGTTAGTACGGCCTACGAGCAGTACTTC.

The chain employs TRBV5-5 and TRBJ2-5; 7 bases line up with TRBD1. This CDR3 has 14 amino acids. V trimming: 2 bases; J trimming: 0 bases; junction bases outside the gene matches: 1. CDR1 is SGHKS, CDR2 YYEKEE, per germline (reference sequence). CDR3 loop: CASSLGTDQETQYF. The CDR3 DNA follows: TGTGCCAGCAGCTTAGGGACAGACCAAGAGACCCAGTACTTC.

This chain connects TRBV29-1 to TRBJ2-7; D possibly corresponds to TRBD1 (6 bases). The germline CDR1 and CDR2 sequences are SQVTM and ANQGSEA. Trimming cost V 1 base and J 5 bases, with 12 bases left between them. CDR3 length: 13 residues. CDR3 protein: CSVEGDISHEQYF. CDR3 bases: TGCAGCGTTGAAGGGGACATTTCCCACGAGCAGTACTTC.

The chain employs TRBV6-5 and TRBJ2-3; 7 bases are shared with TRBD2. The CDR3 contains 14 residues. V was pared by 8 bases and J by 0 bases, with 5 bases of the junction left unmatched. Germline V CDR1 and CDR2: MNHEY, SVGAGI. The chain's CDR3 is CASWGLPSTDTQYF. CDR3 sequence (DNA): TGTGCCAGCTGGGGACTACCTAGCACAGATACGCAGTATTTT.

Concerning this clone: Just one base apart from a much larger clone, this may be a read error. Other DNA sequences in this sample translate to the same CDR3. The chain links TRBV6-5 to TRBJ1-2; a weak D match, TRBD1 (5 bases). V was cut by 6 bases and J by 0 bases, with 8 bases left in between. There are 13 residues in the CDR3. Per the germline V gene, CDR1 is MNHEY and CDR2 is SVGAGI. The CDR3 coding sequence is TGTGCCAGCAGGGTGACAGCTAACTATGGCTACACCTTC. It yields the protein CASRVTANYGYTF.

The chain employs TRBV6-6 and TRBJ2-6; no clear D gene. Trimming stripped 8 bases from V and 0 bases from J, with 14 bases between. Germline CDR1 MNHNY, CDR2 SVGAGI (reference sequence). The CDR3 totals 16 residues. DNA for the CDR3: TGTGCCAGCTCGAAGGTACAGCCCTCTGGGGCCAACGTCCTGACTTTC. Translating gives CASSKVQPSGANVLTF.

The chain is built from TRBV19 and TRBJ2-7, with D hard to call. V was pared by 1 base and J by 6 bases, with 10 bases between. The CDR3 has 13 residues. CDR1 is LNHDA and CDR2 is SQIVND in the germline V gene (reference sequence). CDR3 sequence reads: CASSIVEAREQYF. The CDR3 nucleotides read TGTGCCAGTAGTATAGTAGAGGCCCGCGAGCAGTACTTC.

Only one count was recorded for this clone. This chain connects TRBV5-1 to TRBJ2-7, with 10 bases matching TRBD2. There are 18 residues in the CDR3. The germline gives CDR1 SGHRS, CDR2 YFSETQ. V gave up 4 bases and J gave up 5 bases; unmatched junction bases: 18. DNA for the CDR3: TGCGCCAGCAGCACACCTAGCGGGGGCCGCGGGAGTAGCAACGAGCAGTACTTC. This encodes CASSTPSGGRGSSNEQYF.

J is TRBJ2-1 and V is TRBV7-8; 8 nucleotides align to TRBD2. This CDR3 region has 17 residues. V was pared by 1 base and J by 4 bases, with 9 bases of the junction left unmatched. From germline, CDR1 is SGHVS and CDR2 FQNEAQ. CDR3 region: CASSLGPAGGVYNEQFF. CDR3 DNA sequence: TGTGCCAGCAGCTTAGGTCCCGCGGGGGGTGTATACAATGAGCAGTTCTTC.

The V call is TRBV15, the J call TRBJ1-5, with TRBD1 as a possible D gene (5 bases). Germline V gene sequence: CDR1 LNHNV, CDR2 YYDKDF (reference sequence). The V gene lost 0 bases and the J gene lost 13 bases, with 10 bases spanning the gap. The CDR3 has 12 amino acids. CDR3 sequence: CATSRDRQTQHF. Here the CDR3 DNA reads TGTGCCACCAGCAGAGATAGACAGACTCAGCATTTT.

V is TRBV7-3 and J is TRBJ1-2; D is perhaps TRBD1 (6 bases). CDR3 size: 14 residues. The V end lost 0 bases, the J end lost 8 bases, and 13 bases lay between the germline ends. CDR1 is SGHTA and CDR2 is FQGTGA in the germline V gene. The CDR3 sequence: CASSLTGGGKGYTF. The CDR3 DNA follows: TGTGCCAGCAGCTTAACGGGTGGGGGCAAGGGCTACACCTTC.

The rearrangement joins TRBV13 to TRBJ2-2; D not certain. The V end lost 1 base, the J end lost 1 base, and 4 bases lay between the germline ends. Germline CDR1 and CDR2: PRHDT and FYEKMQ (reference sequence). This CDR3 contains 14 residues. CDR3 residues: CASSLEQNTGELFF. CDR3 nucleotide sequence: TGTGCCAGCAGCTTAGAGCAGAACACCGGGGAGCTGTTTTTT.

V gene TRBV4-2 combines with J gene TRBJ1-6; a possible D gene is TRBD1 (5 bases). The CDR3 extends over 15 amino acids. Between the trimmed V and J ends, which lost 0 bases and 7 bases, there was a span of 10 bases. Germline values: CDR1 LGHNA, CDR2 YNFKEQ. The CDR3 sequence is CASSQEGGENSPLHF. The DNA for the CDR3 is TGTGCCAGCAGCCAAGAGGGGGGGGAGAATTCACCCCTCCACTTT.

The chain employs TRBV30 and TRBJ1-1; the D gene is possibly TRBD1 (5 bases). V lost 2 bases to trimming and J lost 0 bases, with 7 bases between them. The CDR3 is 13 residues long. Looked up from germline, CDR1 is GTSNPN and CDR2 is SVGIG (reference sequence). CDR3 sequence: CAWSLQVNTEAFF. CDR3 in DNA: TGTGCCTGGAGTCTACAGGTGAACACTGAAGCTTTCTTT.

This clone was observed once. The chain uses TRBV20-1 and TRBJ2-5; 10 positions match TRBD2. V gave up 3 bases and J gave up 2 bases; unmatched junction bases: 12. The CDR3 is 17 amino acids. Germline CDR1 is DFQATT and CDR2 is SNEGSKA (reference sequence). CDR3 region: CSASGLVSGGAQETQYF. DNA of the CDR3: TGCAGTGCTAGTGGATTGGTGAGCGGGGGGGCACAAGAGACCCAGTACTTC.

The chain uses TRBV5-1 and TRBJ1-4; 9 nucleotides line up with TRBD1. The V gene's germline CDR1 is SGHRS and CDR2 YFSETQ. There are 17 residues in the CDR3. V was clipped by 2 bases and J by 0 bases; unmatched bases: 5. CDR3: CASSFGDREPTNEKLFF. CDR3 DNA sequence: TGCGCCAGCAGCTTTGGGGACAGGGAGCCAACTAATGAAAAACTGTTTTTT.